This entry lists 21 T cell receptor beta chains sequenced from one sample in a study of T cell changes during pregnancy in multiple sclerosis. The protocol was immunoSEQ multiplex PCR, while the TCRdb copy is restricted to in-frame clones and leaves out a portion. The sample has 90,000 to 95,000 clones, about 93% seen once. The material was peripheral blood, obtained in the first trimester of pregnancy. The receptors originated from a female donor with multiple sclerosis, enrolled in a pregnancy study.

J is TRBJ2-7 and V is TRBV30, with 7 nucleotides matching TRBD1. V trimming: 0 bases; J trimming: 0 bases; junction bases outside the gene matches: 5. The CDR3 contains 15 residues. Germline CDR1 is GTSNPN and CDR2 is SVGIG (reference sequence). This CDR3 reads CAWSVWDRSSYEQYF. The CDR3 bases are TGTGCCTGGAGTGTATGGGACAGAAGCTCCTACGAGCAGTACTTC.

This chain connects TRBV6-1 to TRBJ1-1, with D hard to call. V lost 2 bases, J lost 1 base, and 8 bases lay in between. Per germline, CDR1 MNHNS and CDR2 SASEGT. This CDR3 has 14 amino acids. The CDR3 reads CASSELAGNTEAFF. In DNA, the CDR3 is TGTGCCAGCAGTGAATTGGCGGGGAACACTGAAGCTTTCTTT.

The chain recombines TRBV9 with TRBJ2-1; D unresolved. The V end lost 4 bases, the J end lost 6 bases, and 17 bases lay between the germline ends. CDR3 size: 15 residues. Germline assignment: CDR1 SGDLS and CDR2 YYNGEE. Here the CDR3 reads CASSFRLGPSNEQFF. The DNA for the CDR3 is TGTGCCAGCAGCTTCAGATTGGGCCCCTCCAATGAGCAGTTCTTC.

V gene TRBV7-8 combines with J gene TRBJ1-3; D remains unclear. V was cut by 3 bases and J by 0 bases, with 12 bases left in between. Germline loops: CDR1 SGHVS, CDR2 FQNEAQ. CDR3 length: 16 amino acids. The CDR3 protein is CASSLVSVLSGNTIYF. Written as DNA, the CDR3 is TGTGCCAGCAGCTTGGTCAGCGTCCTCTCTGGAAACACCATATATTTT.

This chain connects TRBV5-1 to TRBJ1-3, with D hard to call. The CDR3 has 16 amino acids. V was clipped by 0 bases and J by 0 bases, with 10 bases between them. CDR1 is SGHRS and CDR2 is YFSETQ in the germline V gene. The CDR3 DNA reads as TGCGCCAGCAGCTTGGAAGCACAGTACTCTGGAAACACCATATATTTT. Translated: CASSLEAQYSGNTIYF.

V is TRBV7-3 and J is TRBJ2-3; 8 bases are a match to TRBD2. The CDR3 has 13 amino acids. Trimming cost V 5 bases and J 6 bases; bases outside gene matches: 4. Germline V gene lookup returns CDR1 SGHTA and CDR2 FQGTGA. CDR3 amino acids: CASSPRLADTQYF. The CDR3 DNA is TGTGCCAGCAGCCCCCGACTAGCGGATACGCAGTATTTT.

The V and J genes are TRBV27 and TRBJ2-5; TRBD1 matches at 10 bases. CDR3 size: 13 residues. Germline V gene data show CDR1 as MNHEY and CDR2 as SMNVEV (reference sequence). The V gene end was trimmed by 6 bases and the J gene end by 6 bases; junction bases not matched to a gene: 4. The CDR3 sequence: CASRGDRGQTQYF. The CDR3 DNA reads as TGTGCCAGCAGAGGGGACAGGGGACAGACCCAGTACTTC.

This sequence joins TRBV14 and TRBJ2-7; D unclear. V lost 0 bases, J lost 3 bases, and 6 bases lay in between. CDR3 length equals 13 residues. In germline, CDR1 is SGHDN, CDR2 FVKESK. In DNA, the CDR3 is TGTGCCAGCAGCCAAGACAGTGTCTACGAGCAGTACTTC. Translating gives CASSQDSVYEQYF.

The V call is TRBV15, the J call TRBJ2-5; possibly TRBD1 for D (5 bases). This CDR3 is 10 amino acids long. Trimming pared 11 bases from V and 9 bases from J, leaving 13 bases between. Germline CDR1 LNHNV, CDR2 YYDKDF (reference sequence). The CDR3 DNA sequence: TGTGCCCCAACTTCAGGGCCCCAGTACTTC. This gives the protein CAPTSGPQYF.

The rearrangement links TRBV10-3 to TRBJ2-7; unclear D gene. This CDR3 has 12 amino acids. Per the germline V gene, CDR1 is ENHRY and CDR2 is SYGVKD. Deletions cut 0 bases from V and 5 bases from J, with 5 bases between. CDR3 DNA sequence: TGTGCCATCAGTGAGTCGGAGCACGAGCAGTACTTC. Its translation: CAISESEHEQYF.

The chain has TRBV4-1 and TRBJ2-7, with 10 bases that match TRBD1. V lost 5 bases, J lost 0 bases, and 16 bases stayed unmatched. The CDR3 totals 19 residues. Germline CDR1 MGHRA, CDR2 YSYEKL. The CDR3 spells CASSKVRDRGDSISYEQYF. The CDR3 DNA sequence: TGCGCCAGCAGCAAAGTACGGGACAGGGGTGATTCGATCTCCTACGAGCAGTACTTC.

The chain has TRBV13 and TRBJ2-7, with TRBD1 as a possible D gene (8 bases). Germline loops: CDR1 PRHDT, CDR2 FYEKMQ (reference sequence). This CDR3 spans 15 amino acids. Trimming stripped 0 bases from V and 5 bases from J, with 14 bases between. DNA of the CDR3: TGTGCCAGCAGCTTAGGCACAGGGGGGAGGGACGAGCAGTACTTC. Its protein is CASSLGTGGRDEQYF.

The chain has TRBV5-1 and TRBJ2-1; D not resolved. The CDR3 contains 17 residues. V lost 7 bases and J 3 bases, leaving 23 bases between the germline ends. Looked up from germline, CDR1 is SGHRS and CDR2 is YFSETQ. The CDR3 region has the DNA TGCGCCAGCGGAAACCCCGGAGCTAGTGGCTACTACAATGAGCAGTTCTTC. Residues: CASGNPGASGYYNEQFF.

This chain connects TRBV6-5 to TRBJ1-2, with TRBD1 identical over 9 bases. Germline trimming cut 6 bases from V and 5 bases from J; bases unmatched to any gene: 10. Germline V gene data show CDR1 as MNHEY and CDR2 as SVGAGI. This CDR3 contains 15 residues. The CDR3 DNA reads TGTGCCAGCAGCCAGGCGACAGGGGGACGATATGGCTACACCTTC. Its translation is CASSQATGGRYGYTF.

The count of this clone is one. The V gene is TRBV6-1, the J gene TRBJ2-7; 8 bases align to TRBD1. The CDR3 covers 15 residues. V lost 2 bases to trimming and J lost 4 bases; unmatched junction nucleotides: 7. Germline V gives CDR1 MNHNS, CDR2 SASEGT. CDR3 sequence: CASSERGQGMYEQYF. As DNA, the CDR3 is TGTGCCAGCAGTGAACGCGGACAGGGAATGTACGAGCAGTACTTC.

This rearrangement joins TRBV27 to TRBJ2-7; the match to TRBD2 covers 7 bases. Germline CDR1 reads MNHEY; CDR2 reads SMNVEV (reference sequence). J lost 2 bases, V lost 4 bases, and 11 bases had no gene match. The CDR3 runs 16 residues. CDR3: CASSSHGGGDTYEQYF. CDR3 coding DNA: TGTGCCAGCAGTTCCCACGGTGGGGGGGATACCTACGAGCAGTACTTC.

The chain has TRBV6-1 and TRBJ1-2, with a possible D match to TRBD1 (5 bases). The CDR3 sequence is 14 residues long. CDR1 and CDR2 from the germline V gene are MNHNS and SASEGT. V was cut by 7 bases and J by 0 bases, with 12 bases left in between. The CDR3 DNA sequence: TGTGCCAGCATAGGGGCATCCCCTAACTATGGCTACACCTTC. Its translation: CASIGASPNYGYTF.

V usage is TRBV5-1 and J usage is TRBJ1-1; TRBD1 might be the D (6 bases). This CDR3 comprises 14 residues. V lost 4 bases, J lost 0 bases, and 10 bases lay in between. Germline CDR1 and CDR2: SGHRS and YFSETQ. This CDR3 reads CASSPGTLNTEAFF. The CDR3, as DNA: TGCGCCAGCAGCCCGGGGACACTGAACACTGAAGCTTTCTTT.

The chain couples TRBV19 to TRBJ1-1; D is perhaps TRBD1 (6 bases). Germline V lookup: CDR1 LNHDA, CDR2 SQIVND (reference sequence). The CDR3 is made up of 11 amino acids. The V and J ends lost 7 bases and 10 bases respectively, with 13 bases between them. CDR3: CASTHTGLAFF. The CDR3 bases are TGTGCCAGTACCCATACAGGGTTAGCTTTCTTT.

This chain joins TRBV5-1 and TRBJ2-2; maybe TRBD1 (5 bases). Trimming took off 6 bases at V and 3 bases at J, with 18 bases between the two ends. CDR1 SGHRS and CDR2 YFSETQ come from the germline V gene. The CDR3 consists of 16 residues. The CDR3 DNA follows: TGCGCCAGCATCCCCAACAGGTCCCCTTACACCGGGGAGCTGTTTTTT. This sequence encodes CASIPNRSPYTGELFF.

In DNA form, the CDR3 reads TGTGCCAGCAGTGATTTCCCAGGGAACCACTATGGCTACACCTTC. Protein product: CASSDFPGNHYGYTF. The chain links TRBV2 to TRBJ1-2, with D tentatively TRBD1 (5 bases). V gave up 3 bases and J gave up 3 bases, with 14 bases separating them. This CDR3 has 15 residues. CDR1 SNHLY and CDR2 FYNNEI come from the germline V gene. Filled out from reference TRBV2 and TRBJ1-2, the complete variable domain reads EPEVTQTPSHQVTQMGQEVILRCVPISNHLYFYWYRQILGQKVEFLVSFYNNEISEKSEIFDDQFSVERPDGSNFTLKIRSTKLEDSAMYFCASSDFPGNHYGYTFGSGTRLTVV.